The T cell receptor beta chain under discussion was sequenced for a study of blood T cell repertoires in COVID-19. Study details: Acute and convalescent COVID-19 samples came from the United States, Italy and Spain. T cells, B-cell-depleted T cells, or PBMCs provided the cDNA or gDNA that served as material.

In the study's own analysis: Amplified reference gene primers provided the basis for estimating nucleated cell counts. The repertoire was sequenced with immunoSEQ multiplex PCR; TCRdb's copy has only in-frame clones and lacks some. V, J and clone size reflect that table, while D and trimming were determined from the DNA. The data show about 180,000 clones, with more than 75% seen just once and 18% held by the top ten. This clone has a handful of counts. Followed over time, Seattle patients had been enrolled while infection was active. The V gene lost 5 bases and the J gene lost 6 bases, with 10 bases spanning the gap. Per germline, CDR1 SGHAT and CDR2 FQDESV (reference sequence). CDR3 length: 13 amino acids.

This chain links TRBV11-1 with TRBJ2-2; D may be TRBD1 (6 bases). The receptor comes from a person aged 65 to 79 with COVID-19, enrolled during active disease. The sample consisted of peripheral blood. This CDR3 is CASSATGSGELFF. The CDR3 bases are TGTGCCAGCAGCGCAACAGGGTCCGGGGAGCTGTTTTTT.